This T cell receptor beta chain emerged from a study of cytomegalovirus exposure and HLA in healthy donors. The CDR3 consists of 16 residues. Both 60 Vbeta primers and 13 Jbeta primers went into the PCR. Sequencing used immunoSEQ multiplex PCR; TCRdb keeps in-frame clones, though not all of them. The sample contains 120,000 or so clones, 83% of which appear only once. The sample comprised PBMCs. The V gene is TRBV21-1, the J gene TRBJ1-2; the table assigns TRBD1, which was not confirmed against the DNA. TRBV21-1 is designated a pseudogene. The origin of this receptor is a man aged 18 to 35 in good health and CMV-seropositive. This CDR3 is CASSNWARGGNYGYTF. The CDR3 DNA reads as TGTGCCAGCAGCAATTGGGCCAGGGGCGGCAACTATGGCTACACCTTC.